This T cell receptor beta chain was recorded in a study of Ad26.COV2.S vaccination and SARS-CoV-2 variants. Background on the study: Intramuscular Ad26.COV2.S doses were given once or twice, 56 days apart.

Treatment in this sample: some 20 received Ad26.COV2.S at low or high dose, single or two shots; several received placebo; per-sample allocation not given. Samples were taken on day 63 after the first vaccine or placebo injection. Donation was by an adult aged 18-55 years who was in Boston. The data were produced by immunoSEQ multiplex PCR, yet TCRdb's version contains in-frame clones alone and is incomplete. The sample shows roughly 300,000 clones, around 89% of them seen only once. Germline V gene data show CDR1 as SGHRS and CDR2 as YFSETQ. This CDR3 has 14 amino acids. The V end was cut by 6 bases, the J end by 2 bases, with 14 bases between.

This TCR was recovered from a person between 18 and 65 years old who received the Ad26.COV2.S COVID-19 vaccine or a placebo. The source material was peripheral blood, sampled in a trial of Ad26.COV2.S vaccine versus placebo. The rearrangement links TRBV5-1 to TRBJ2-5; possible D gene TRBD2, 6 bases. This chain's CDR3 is CASTGTHRQETQYF. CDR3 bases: TGCGCCAGCACAGGGACTCACAGACAAGAGACCCAGTACTTC.